This entry lists 14 T cell receptor beta chains sequenced from one sample in a study of shared clonotypes between healthy human individuals. This table comes from immunoSEQ multiplex PCR, and its TCRdb copy is limited to in-frame clones, with some not included. Found here are approximately 500,000 clones, 75% to 80% of them singletons; the top ten hold around 12%. Sequencing was done on a sample of PBMCs. The receptors shown here come from a woman aged 40-49 years in good health. Some clones in this sample may be carry-over from other donors' samples.

V and J are TRBV18 and TRBJ2-2; no firm D call. V lost 6 bases to trimming and J lost 0 bases, with 14 bases between them. From germline, CDR1 is KGHSH and CDR2 LQKENI. CDR3 length: 16 amino acids. CDR3 DNA sequence: TGTGCCAGCTCCCCGAGTGGCGGTACGAACACCGGGGAGCTGTTTTTT. Residues: CASSPSGGTNTGELFF.

The chain recombines TRBV5-4 with TRBJ2-7; TRBD2 matches 12 bases. The CDR3 is 14 amino acids. V was pared by 6 bases and J by 6 bases, with 7 bases of the junction left unmatched. Germline lookup yields CDR1 SGHNT and CDR2 YYREEE (reference sequence). The CDR3 sequence: CASTRLAGEGEQYF. The CDR3 DNA reads TGTGCCAGCACTCGACTAGCGGGAGAGGGCGAGCAGTACTTC.

V gene TRBV28 combines with J gene TRBJ1-5; TRBD1 aligns across 7 bases. CDR3 length: 15 residues. The ends lost 5 bases at V and 3 bases at J; junction bases unmatched: 7. CDR1 MDHEN and CDR2 SYDVKM come from the germline V gene. The CDR3 is CASSLLDRNNQPQHF. The CDR3 DNA follows: TGTGCCAGCAGTCTACTGGACAGGAACAATCAGCCCCAGCATTTT.

This chain uses TRBV7-2 with TRBJ2-3, with D uncertain. Germline-derived CDR1 and CDR2 are SGHTA and FQGNSA. The CDR3 sequence is 18 residues long. V lost 5 bases and J lost 0, with 21 bases in between. Here the CDR3 DNA reads TGTGCCAGCAGCGACCGCCCACTCCTTCCTTCTAGCACAGATACGCAGTATTTT. Protein: CASSDRPLLPSSTDTQYF.

V usage is TRBV18 and J usage is TRBJ1-5, with TRBD1 matching over 7 bases. The junction had 7 bases not matched to a gene; V was cut back by 3 bases and J by 5 bases. CDR3 size: 15 residues. Germline V gene sequence: CDR1 KGHSH, CDR2 LQKENI. Here the CDR3 DNA reads TGTGCCAGCTCACCCGGGACAGCCGATGATCAGCCCCAGCATTTT. Translating gives CASSPGTADDQPQHF.

The rearrangement links TRBV5-1 to TRBJ2-2, with TRBD1 identical over 7 bases. From germline, CDR1 is SGHRS and CDR2 YFSETQ. The CDR3 contains 13 residues. V lost 4 bases and J lost 6; bases outside the gene matches: 3. The CDR3 nucleotides are TGCGCCAGCAGCCTGACAGGGTCCGGGGAGCTGTTTTTT. It yields the protein CASSLTGSGELFF.

The chain recombines TRBV7-9 with TRBJ1-4; D perhaps matches TRBD1 (5 bases). Between the trimmed V and J ends, which lost 6 bases and 8 bases, there was a span of 13 bases. Germline CDR1 reads SEHNR; CDR2 reads FQNEAQ (reference sequence). The CDR3 covers 13 residues. CDR3 bases: TGTGCCAGCAGTCCAGGGTGGGAGGAAAAACTGTTTTTT. Translation gives CASSPGWEEKLFF.

This clone is a singleton in its sample. J is TRBJ1-4 and V is TRBV30; perhaps TRBD1 as D (5 bases). Trimming took 7 bases from V and 5 from J, leaving 17 bases between them. Germline V gene lookup returns CDR1 GTSNPN and CDR2 SVGIG (reference sequence). The CDR3 is 14 amino acids. CDR3 nucleotides: TGTGCCTCGAATCTCCGGGACGTCAATGAAAAACTGTTTTTT. It specifies CASNLRDVNEKLFF.

A word on this clone: This sample includes further DNA sequences coding for the same CDR3. The chain links TRBV5-1 to TRBJ1-5, with 7 positions matching TRBD1. The CDR3 totals 14 residues. The trim removed 0 bases at V and 4 bases at J, leaving 1 base unmatched. Per germline, CDR1 SGHRS and CDR2 YFSETQ. In nucleotides, the CDR3 is TGCGCCAGCAGCTTGGCAGGGGGAAATCAGCCCCAGCATTTT. Residues: CASSLAGGNQPQHF.

This chain connects TRBV30 to TRBJ2-2, with D possibly TRBD2 on 6 matching bases. V was cut by 3 bases and J by 6 bases, with 20 bases left in between. Germline V gene sequence: CDR1 GTSNPN, CDR2 SVGIG (reference sequence). The CDR3 covers 16 residues. CDR3 sequence: CAWREGRPAVPGELFF. The CDR3 region has the DNA TGTGCCTGGAGGGAGGGCAGGCCTGCTGTTCCCGGGGAGCTGTTTTTT. The variable domain in full, completed from reference TRBV30 and TRBJ2-2, reads SQTIHQWPATLVQPVGSPLSLECTVEGTSNPNLYWYRQAAGRGLQLLFYSVGIGQISSEVPQNLSASRPQDRQFILSSKKLLLSDSGFYLCAWREGRPAVPGELFFGEGSRLTVL.

V and J are TRBV7-3 and TRBJ1-2, with D unclear. The CDR3 loop spans 16 amino acids. From germline, CDR1 is SGHTA and CDR2 FQGTGA. The ends were cut back, 3 bases at V and 3 bases at J, with 17 bases in the middle. CDR3 nucleotides: TGTGCCAGCAGCTTTCCCCCCCCCAGGAGCTACTATGGCTACACCTTC. This gives the protein CASSFPPPRSYYGYTF.

The rearrangement links TRBV19 to TRBJ1-4, with 9 nucleotides matching TRBD1. Per germline, CDR1 LNHDA and CDR2 SQIVND (reference sequence). The J segment lost 5 bases and the V segment lost 2 bases, leaving 6 bases of the junction unmatched. CDR3 size: 16 residues. The CDR3 loop reads CASSILQGAGNEKLFF. As DNA, the CDR3 is TGTGCCAGTAGTATATTACAGGGGGCAGGGAATGAAAAACTGTTTTTT.

On this clone: The junction does not match germline at one end; this may be a read error. The genes are TRBV30 and TRBJ2-1, with a weak D call TRBD1 (5 bases). The germline V gene has CDR1 GTSNPN and CDR2 SVGIG (reference sequence). This CDR3 comprises 11 residues. The CDR3 loop is CMTAAYNEQFF. The DNA of the CDR3 is TGCATGACAGCCGCCTACAATGAGCAGTTCTTC.

This chain connects TRBV4-1 to TRBJ2-6; TRBD1 aligns across 8 bases. Per germline, CDR1 MGHRA and CDR2 YSYEKL. The CDR3 has 15 amino acids. Trimming took 8 bases from V and 1 from J; bases not matched to a gene: 4. CDR3 in DNA: TGCGCCAGCCAGGACAGGGTGTCTGGGGCCAACGTCCTGACTTTC. Its protein product is CASQDRVSGANVLTF.